The rows below give T cell receptor beta chains drawn from one sample of a study of shared clonotypes between healthy human individuals. Using immunoSEQ multiplex PCR, the repertoire was profiled, and TCRdb retains in-frame clones only, with some absent. The top ten clones hold around 0.35% of a sample with a few million clones, 85% to 95% of them seen once. The specimen sequenced was naive CD4+ T cells from PBMCs. All receptors derive from a man between 18 and 35 years old in good health. Some clones in this sample may be carry-over from other donors' samples. Both conserved end residues are part of each CDR3. The D gene is left open where the match is weak. Clone size is not always given. Where it is, it says once, few, many or a class for expanded clones.

cdr3_nt: TGTGCCATCAGTGAGGGCTGGGACACCAGCTATGGCTACACCTTC
cdr3_aa: CAISEGWDTSYGYTF
d_call: NA
clone_size: NA
j_call: TRBJ1-2
v_call: TRBV10-3

cdr3_nt: TGTGCCAGCAGTACATCCCGGGACAGGGGACCTAACTATGGCTACACCTTC
cdr3_aa: CASSTSRDRGPNYGYTF
d_call: TRBD1
clone_size: NA
j_call: TRBJ1-2
v_call: TRBV27

cdr3_nt: TGTGCCAGCAGTTACTTCGAAGTCCCTTTCTTT
cdr3_aa: CASSYFEVPFF
d_call: NA
clone_size: NA
j_call: TRBJ1-1
v_call: TRBV6-6

cdr3_nt: TGTGCCACCAGCAGATCCGGAGGACTGGGGTACTACGAGCAGTACTTC
cdr3_aa: CATSRSGGLGYYEQYF
d_call: NA
clone_size: once
j_call: TRBJ2-7
v_call: TRBV15

cdr3_nt: TGCGCCAGCAGCTATGGACAGGGAGGGCAGTTCTTC
cdr3_aa: CASSYGQGGQFF
d_call: TRBD1
clone_size: NA
j_call: TRBJ2-1
v_call: TRBV5-1

cdr3_nt: TGTGCCAGCAGCTTAATTGGCATGGGTTTGTCTGGAAACACCATATATTTT
cdr3_aa: CASSLIGMGLSGNTIYF
d_call: NA
clone_size: NA
j_call: TRBJ1-3
v_call: TRBV7-8

cdr3_nt: TGTGCCAGCAGCCGCACCTCCATAGCTAATGAAAAACTGTTTTTT
cdr3_aa: CASSRTSIANEKLFF
d_call: NA
clone_size: NA
j_call: TRBJ1-4
v_call: TRBV7-2

cdr3_nt: TGTGCCAGCAGCTGGGACAGAGACATGAACACTGAAGCTTTCTTT
cdr3_aa: CASSWDRDMNTEAFF
d_call: TRBD1
clone_size: NA
j_call: TRBJ1-1
v_call: TRBV11-1

cdr3_nt: TGCAGCGTTGCCGACGGACAAGAGACCCAGTACTTC
cdr3_aa: CSVADGQETQYF
d_call: NA
clone_size: NA
j_call: TRBJ2-5
v_call: TRBV29-1

cdr3_nt: TGTGCCAGCAGTGCGCAAGAGGAGACCCAGTACTTC
cdr3_aa: CASSAQEETQYF
d_call: NA
clone_size: NA
j_call: TRBJ2-5
v_call: TRBV2

cdr3_nt: TGTGCCAGCAGCCAAGTAGGGACAGGGGCCTCTGGCTACACCTTC
cdr3_aa: CASSQVGTGASGYTF
d_call: TRBD1
clone_size: NA
j_call: TRBJ1-2
v_call: TRBV4-2

cdr3_nt: TGTGCCAGCAGTCCCTCAGTCTCTCGGGGTAACAATGAGCAGTTCTTC
cdr3_aa: CASSPSVSRGNNEQFF
d_call: NA
clone_size: NA
j_call: TRBJ2-1
v_call: TRBV5-4

cdr3_nt: TGTGCCACCAGCAGAGCCCGTTCGGAGCCGGAGGGCTACGAGCAGTACTTC
cdr3_aa: CATSRARSEPEGYEQYF
d_call: NA
clone_size: once
j_call: TRBJ2-7
v_call: TRBV15

cdr3_nt: TGCGCCAGCAGCTTAGGACAGTACAATGAGCAGTTCTTC
cdr3_aa: CASSLGQYNEQFF
d_call: NA
clone_size: once
j_call: TRBJ2-1
v_call: TRBV5-1

cdr3_nt: TGTGCCAGCAGTGGACCGGACAGGGTAGGACGCAATCAGCCCCAGCATTTT
cdr3_aa: CASSGPDRVGRNQPQHF
d_call: TRBD1
clone_size: NA
j_call: TRBJ1-5
v_call: TRBV25-1

cdr3_nt: TGTGCCAGCAGTTCGGGAGCGCGAGTTAACGAGCAGTACTTC
cdr3_aa: CASSSGARVNEQYF
d_call: NA
clone_size: once
j_call: TRBJ2-7
v_call: TRBV28

cdr3_nt: TGCACCAGCAGCCGGGACAGGTCCTCCTACGAGCAGTACTTC
cdr3_aa: CTSSRDRSSYEQYF
d_call: NA
clone_size: NA
j_call: TRBJ2-7
v_call: TRBV1

cdr3_nt: TGTGCCAGCAGCTTCGGGACAGGGGGCTTTGGGGCCAACGTCCTGACTTTC
cdr3_aa: CASSFGTGGFGANVLTF
d_call: TRBD1
clone_size: NA
j_call: TRBJ2-6
v_call: TRBV7-9

cdr3_nt: TGTGCCAGCAGCGTAGACGGGCGAGCGGGAGCATTTAGGGAGACCCAGTACTTC
cdr3_aa: CASSVDGRAGAFRETQYF
d_call: TRBD2
clone_size: NA
j_call: TRBJ2-5
v_call: TRBV9

cdr3_nt: TGTGCCAGCTCACCACCGAGTCAGGGTGGGACTGAAGCTTTCTTT
cdr3_aa: CASSPPSQGGTEAFF
d_call: NA
clone_size: NA
j_call: TRBJ1-1
v_call: TRBV18

cdr3_nt: TGTGCCAGCAGTTCGACCGGGACAGGGAGGAACGCTGAAGCTTTCTTT
cdr3_aa: CASSSTGTGRNAEAFF
d_call: TRBD1
clone_size: NA
j_call: TRBJ1-1
v_call: TRBV28

cdr3_nt: TGTGCCAGCAGTTATGAGGGGGACACTGAAGCTTTCTTT
cdr3_aa: CASSYEGDTEAFF
d_call: NA
clone_size: NA
j_call: TRBJ1-1
v_call: TRBV6-5

cdr3_nt: TGTGCCAGCTCACCGGCTCTAGCGGGTGTCTCCTACGAGCAGTACTTC
cdr3_aa: CASSPALAGVSYEQYF
d_call: TRBD2
clone_size: NA
j_call: TRBJ2-7
v_call: TRBV18

cdr3_nt: TGTGCCACCTCTCGACTCGGACAGGGCAAGGCTAACTATGGCTACACCTTC
cdr3_aa: CATSRLGQGKANYGYTF
d_call: TRBD1
clone_size: NA
j_call: TRBJ1-2
v_call: TRBV28